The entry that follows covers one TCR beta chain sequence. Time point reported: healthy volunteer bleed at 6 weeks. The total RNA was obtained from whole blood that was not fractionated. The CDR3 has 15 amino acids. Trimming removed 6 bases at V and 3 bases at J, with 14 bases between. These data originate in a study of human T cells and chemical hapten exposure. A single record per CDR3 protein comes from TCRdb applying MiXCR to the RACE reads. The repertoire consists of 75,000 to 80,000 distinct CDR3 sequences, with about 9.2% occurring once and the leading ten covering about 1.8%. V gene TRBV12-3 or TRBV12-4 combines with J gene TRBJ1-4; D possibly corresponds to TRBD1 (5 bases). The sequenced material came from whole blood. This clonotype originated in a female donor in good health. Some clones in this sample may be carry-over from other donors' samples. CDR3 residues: CASSAWGSSNEKLFF. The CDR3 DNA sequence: TGTGCCAGCAGCGCATGGGGGTCCTCTAATGAAAAACTGTTTTTT.